These T cell receptor beta chains were read from a single sample in a study of blood T cell repertoires in COVID-19. Here immunoSEQ multiplex PCR was the method, and the copy in TCRdb shows in-frame clones only, minus some. This table holds over 200,000 clones, approximately 90% found once. The specimen was peripheral blood. The origin of the receptors is a man aged 25 to 40 with COVID-19, enrolled during active disease. The CDR3 runs from the conserved cysteine through the conserved F or W. Each record gives: V gene, clone size, J gene, D gene, CDR3 DNA, CDR3 protein. A D gene is named only where the DNA matches it firmly. For some rows the clone size is stated as once, few or many, or as a class when expanded; others skip it.

TRBV4-1	-	TRBJ1-2	TRBD1	TGCGCCAGCAGCCAGACGACAGGGTCCTATGGCTACACCTTC	CASSQTTGSYGYTF
TRBV10-3	-	TRBJ1-1	TRBD1	TGTGCCATCAGCCTAGGACAGGGTGGTGAAGCTTTCTTT	CAISLGQGGEAFF
TRBV25-1	-	TRBJ1-1	TRBD1	TGTGCCAGTCGCGAGGGGGCGAACACTGAAGCTTTCTTT	CASREGANTEAFF
TRBV28	-	TRBJ2-7	TRBD2	TGTGCCAGCACCCTGACCGGGACTAGCTTCGTCGAGCAGTACTTC	CASTLTGTSFVEQYF
TRBV19	-	TRBJ2-7	TRBD1	TGTGCCAGTGGGGGACAGGGAAACGAGCAGTACTTC	CASGGQGNEQYF
TRBV27	-	TRBJ1-5	-	TGTGCCAGCAGTCGGTTGAGTAGCAATCAGCCCCAGCATTTT	CASSRLSSNQPQHF
TRBV7-9	-	TRBJ2-1	-	TGTGCCAGCAGCGGGGGCTCGAATGAGCAGTTCTTC	CASSGGSNEQFF
TRBV6-2/TRBV6-3	-	TRBJ1-5	TRBD1	TGTGCCAGCAGTAAGACAGGGATTAGCAATCAGCCCCAGCATTTT	CASSKTGISNQPQHF
TRBV9	once	TRBJ1-1	TRBD1	TGTGCCAGCAGCGCGGAACAGGGGGGAAAAAGGACTGAAGCTTTCTTT	CASSAEQGGKRTEAFF
TRBV7-8	-	TRBJ2-7	TRBD1	TGTGCCAGCAGCCCCCTCCGGACAGGGGGCTACGAGCAGTACTTC	CASSPLRTGGYEQYF
TRBV9	-	TRBJ1-2	-	TGTGCCAGCAGCGTAGCGGATGTGGAGAAGGGGCCCAGACAGTTTCGGCAATATGGCTACACCTTC	CASSVADVEKGPRQFRQYGYTF
TRBV24-1	-	TRBJ1-5	-	TGTGCCACCAGTGAGGGAGGGAAGAGCAATCAGCCCCAGCATTTT	CATSEGGKSNQPQHF
TRBV28	-	TRBJ1-5	-	TGTGCCAGCAGTTTATACTCAGGGTCTAGCAATCAGCCCCAGCATTTT	CASSLYSGSSNQPQHF
TRBV7-2	-	TRBJ1-2	-	TGTGCCAGCAGCTTAGGAGGTGACCCAGCCAGCTATGGCTACACCTTC	CASSLGGDPASYGYTF
TRBV28	-	TRBJ1-2	-	TGTGCCAGCACCGCGAACGTAGGGGTAGATCGCGGTTATGGCTACACCTTC	CASTANVGVDRGYGYTF
TRBV15	-	TRBJ2-2	-	TGTGCCACCAGCTTCCTGGGCCAATTAGCCGGGGAGCTGTTTTTT	CATSFLGQLAGELFF
TRBV29-1	-	TRBJ2-1	-	TGCAGCGTCCCGACACTTACTTTCTACAATGAGCAGTTCTTC	CSVPTLTFYNEQFF
TRBV30	once	TRBJ2-7	-	TGTGCCTGGAGAAGCACTCTGTACGAGCAGTACTTC	CAWRSTLYEQYF
TRBV24-1	-	TRBJ2-3	-	TGTGCCACTGAAGCGGACCGCACAGATACGCAGTATTTT	CATEADRTDTQYF
TRBV27	few	TRBJ2-7	TRBD1	TGTGCCAGCAGTTTACTCGGGACAGGGGGCTCCTACGAGCAGTACTTC	CASSLLGTGGSYEQYF
TRBV9	-	TRBJ2-6	-	TGTGCCAGCAGCTCATCCGCTAGTGGGGCCAACGTCCTGACTTTC	CASSSSASGANVLTF
TRBV6-6	-	TRBJ1-2	TRBD1	TGTGCCAGCAGTACCACAGGGGAATTGAGCTATGGCTACACCTTC	CASSTTGELSYGYTF
TRBV5-1	-	TRBJ1-2	TRBD1	TGCGCCAGCAGCTTGGTAGTAGACAGGGACGCTGGCGGCTACACCTTC	CASSLVVDRDAGGYTF
TRBV28	-	TRBJ2-2	-	TGTGCCAGCAGTTTCGGAGGGAAAGCTACCGGGGAGCTGTTTTTT	CASSFGGKATGELFF
TRBV19	-	TRBJ2-6	TRBD1	TGTGCCAGTAGTAGTCTTGGACAGGCTAGCTCTGGGGCCAACGTCCTGACTTTC	CASSSLGQASSGANVLTF
TRBV11-2	-	TRBJ2-7	TRBD2	TGTGCCAGCAGCTTAGCGGTAGCGGGAGTCCAATCGGGGGAGCAGTACTTC	CASSLAVAGVQSGEQYF
TRBV6-5	-	TRBJ1-1	TRBD1	TGTGCCAGCAGTTACGGACAGGGGACCATAAACACTGAAGCTTTCTTT	CASSYGQGTINTEAFF
TRBV19	-	TRBJ2-7	TRBD1	TGTGCCAGCCACTCCACAGGGGCTGGGTACGAGCAGTACTTC	CASHSTGAGYEQYF
TRBV28	few	TRBJ2-7	-	TGTGCCAGCAGCTCTATCAACCCAGGGGTCGAGCAGTACTTC	CASSSINPGVEQYF
TRBV5-8	once	TRBJ1-4	-	TGTGCCAGCAGCTTGGAGGGAGGAACTAATGAAAAACTGTTTTTT	CASSLEGGTNEKLFF
TRBV30	-	TRBJ1-5	TRBD1	TGTGCCTGGAGGACAGGGGGCCATCAGCCCCAGCATTTT	CAWRTGGHQPQHF
TRBV5-6	-	TRBJ1-1	TRBD1	TGTGCCAGCAGTCACCCCGCAGGGACAGGGCTTACGAACACTGAAGCTTTCTTT	CASSHPAGTGLTNTEAFF
TRBV5-8	-	TRBJ2-2	-	TGTGCCAGCAGCCCGGGACACCTTCCGAACACCGGGGAGCTGTTTTTT	CASSPGHLPNTGELFF
TRBV11-2	once	TRBJ2-5	-	TGTGCCAGCAGCTTAGATCCCGGGGAGACCCAGTACTTC	CASSLDPGETQYF
TRBV7-2	once	TRBJ1-5	TRBD1	TGTGCCAGCAGTTTTACAGGGGTCGGTCAGCCCCAGCATTTT	CASSFTGVGQPQHF
TRBV27	-	TRBJ2-1	TRBD2	TGTGCCAGCGTACGGACTAGCGGCTACAATGAGCAGTTCTTC	CASVRTSGYNEQFF
TRBV4-3	-	TRBJ1-2	-	TGCGCCAGCAGCCAAGAAGGAGGGGTTGATGGCTACACCTTC	CASSQEGGVDGYTF
TRBV19	-	TRBJ1-2	-	TGTGCCAGTAGTATTTATAAGGGACAACCATATGGCTACACCTTC	CASSIYKGQPYGYTF
TRBV6-5	-	TRBJ1-6	TRBD1	TGTGCCAGCATTCCGGGACAGGGGTTCCCTTCACCCCTCCACTTT	CASIPGQGFPSPLHF
TRBV19	-	TRBJ1-2	TRBD1	TGTGCCAGTAGTCCAGGGACAGATAAAGGCTACACCTTC	CASSPGTDKGYTF
TRBV11-2	-	TRBJ2-7	TRBD2	TGTGCCAGCAGCTTAGCACGGGCTAGCGGCCAATACGAGCAGTACTTC	CASSLARASGQYEQYF
TRBV25-1	-	TRBJ2-7	TRBD2	TGTGCCAGCAGTGTAGCGGGGGCCCTCTATGGTTGGGTCTTC	CASSVAGALYGWVF
TRBV7-8	-	TRBJ2-1	TRBD1	TGTGCCAGCAGCCACGGACAGGGTGGGTACAATGAGCAGTTCTTC	CASSHGQGGYNEQFF
TRBV19	-	TRBJ2-2	-	TGTGCCAGTACTAACTGGAGTGGCACCGGGGAGCTGTTTTTT	CASTNWSGTGELFF
TRBV9	-	TRBJ2-1	TRBD2	TGTGCCAGCAGCGTAGGGGCTAGCGGGGGCCTATCCCTCCCTGAGCAGTTCTTC	CASSVGASGGLSLPEQFF
TRBV5-1	-	TRBJ2-1	TRBD2	TGCGCCAGCAGCGCTCTAGCGGGTACATACAATGAGCAGTTCTTC	CASSALAGTYNEQFF
TRBV6-2/TRBV6-3	few	TRBJ2-7	-	TGTGCCAGCAGTTACTCTTCCCAGGGCCCCCTCTTCTACGAGCAGTACTTC	CASSYSSQGPLFYEQYF
TRBV5-8	-	TRBJ2-1	TRBD1	TGTGCCAGCAGCCACGGACAGGGTCCGTACAATGAGCAGTTCTTC	CASSHGQGPYNEQFF
TRBV5-4	-	TRBJ1-2	TRBD1	TGTGCCAGCAGCCTTCGGCTGACAGGGGTCCATGGCTACACCTTC	CASSLRLTGVHGYTF
TRBV10-3	-	TRBJ1-2	TRBD1	TGTGCCATCAGTGATCAGGGGGCGGGTGGCTACACCTTC	CAISDQGAGGYTF
TRBV24-1	-	TRBJ1-2	-	TGTGCCACCAGTGATTACCAGGGAGGCTACTATGGCTACACCTTC	CATSDYQGGYYGYTF
TRBV7-3	-	TRBJ2-7	TRBD1	TGTGCCAGCAGCTTAACGGGACAGGGAGATGGCGAGCAGTACTTC	CASSLTGQGDGEQYF